This T cell receptor (beta chain) was captured by sequencing in a study of blood T cell repertoires in COVID-19. In the study overall: From the United States, Italy and Spain came samples of acute and convalescent COVID-19.

Germline values: CDR1 LNHDA, CDR2 SQIVND (reference sequence). The CDR3 is made up of 13 amino acids. Trimming took off 3 bases at V and 1 base at J, with 7 bases between the two ends. Methods used by the authors: Using reference gene primer amplification, nucleated cell counts were estimated. TCRdb's copy holds only in-frame clones and misses some; the assay was immunoSEQ multiplex PCR. V, J and clone size are taken as reported in that table, and D and trimming were inferred from the DNA itself. The table has about 490,000 clones, 70% to 90% seen once. The clonotype originates from a human donor in a cohort sampled during active COVID-19. This chain uses TRBV19 with TRBJ2-7; D may be TRBD2 (5 bases). Sequenced sample: peripheral blood. CDR3 in DNA: TGTGCCAGTAGTATTGGCGGGTCCTACGAGCAGTACTTC. Translation gives CASSIGGSYEQYF.